The 10 T cell receptor beta chains presented below share a single source sample, sequenced in a study of cytomegalovirus exposure and HLA in healthy donors. Amplification used 60 Vbeta primers and 13 Jbeta primers. Measured with immunoSEQ multiplex PCR; TCRdb has only the in-frame clones, and not every one. The table lists around 170,000 clones, 82% of them singletons, with roughly 0.73% in the top ten. Sequencing was done on a sample of PBMCs. The source of these receptors is a woman in her late teens or twenties in good health and CMV-seronegative.

The chain joins TRBV6-5 to TRBJ2-1; 7 nucleotides line up with TRBD1. The V gene's germline CDR1 is MNHEY and CDR2 SVGAGI. With 6 bases clipped from V and 0 bases from J, the junction kept 5 bases outside the gene matches. The CDR3 extends over 15 amino acids. CDR3: CASRTGSFSYNEQFF. CDR3 nucleotides: TGTGCCAGCAGGACAGGGTCTTTCTCCTACAATGAGCAGTTCTTC.

The sample holds one count of this clone. V is TRBV7-2 and J is TRBJ2-4, with 11 bases that match TRBD1. The CDR3 runs 15 residues. Unmatched junction bases numbered 5, after V lost 4 bases and J lost 6 bases. CDR1 and CDR2 from the germline V gene are SGHTA and FQGNSA. Here the CDR3 reads CASSSDRGRLNIQYF. The CDR3 DNA is TGTGCCAGCAGCTCGGACAGGGGGCGCCTAAACATTCAGTACTTC.

The chain carries TRBV6-5 and TRBJ2-5; 9 nucleotides agree with TRBD2. With V trimmed by 6 bases and J by 5 bases, 10 bases remained unmatched. The CDR3 runs 15 residues. The V gene's germline CDR1 is MNHEY and CDR2 SVGAGI. The CDR3 is CASSQQTSGSETQYF. As DNA, the CDR3 is TGTGCCAGCAGCCAACAGACTAGCGGCTCCGAGACCCAGTACTTC.

V gene TRBV28 combines with J gene TRBJ2-7; 7 bases map to TRBD1. CDR3 length: 13 amino acids. With 4 bases clipped from V and 2 bases from J, the junction kept 2 bases outside the gene matches. Germline V gene sequence: CDR1 MDHEN, CDR2 SYDVKM. CDR3 loop: CASSSTGAYEQYF. For the CDR3, the DNA is TGTGCCAGCAGTTCTACAGGGGCCTACGAGCAGTACTTC.

This clone was found a few times. This chain links TRBV6-1 with TRBJ2-7; 8 bases are shared with TRBD1. Germline V lookup: CDR1 MNHNS, CDR2 SASEGT. This CDR3 spans 15 amino acids. The ends lost 6 bases at V and 6 bases at J; junction bases unmatched: 13. The CDR3 DNA reads as TGTGCCAGCAGAGAATCCGACAGGGGTCTAGGCGAGCAGTACTTC. This sequence encodes CASRESDRGLGEQYF.

V and J are TRBV6-5 and TRBJ1-1; D not resolved. Trimming pared 2 bases from V and 5 bases from J, leaving 6 bases between. CDR3 length equals 12 residues. CDR1 and CDR2 (germline): MNHEY, SVGAGI. This CDR3 is CASSYGRTEAFF. The CDR3 DNA reads TGTGCCAGCAGTTACGGGAGGACTGAAGCTTTCTTT.

This sequence joins TRBV27 and TRBJ2-5; 10 bases fit TRBD1. The V gene's germline CDR1 is MNHEY and CDR2 SMNVEV (reference sequence). J lost 4 bases, V lost 6 bases, and 2 bases had no gene match. This CDR3 is 13 amino acids long. The CDR3 is CASRWTGGETQYF. The CDR3 DNA reads as TGTGCCAGCAGATGGACAGGGGGAGAGACCCAGTACTTC.

The rearrangement uses TRBV2 and TRBJ2-3, with D possibly TRBD1 on 5 matching bases. The CDR3 spans 13 residues. Germline V gene sequence: CDR1 SNHLY, CDR2 FYNNEI. Trimming took off 6 bases at V and 13 bases at J, with 20 bases between the two ends. In DNA, the CDR3 is TGTGCCAGCAGGGACGGGCCGCTGGGGCAAGAGTATTTT. Amino acid sequence: CASRDGPLGQEYF.

The CDR3 spells CASSRGLNTEAFF. The CDR3 DNA sequence: TGTGCCAGCAGCAGGGGTCTGAACACTGAAGCTTTCTTT. V gene TRBV2 combines with J gene TRBJ1-1; TRBD1 might be the D (6 bases). Trimming took off 6 bases at V and 0 bases at J, with 8 bases between the two ends. Germline assignment: CDR1 SNHLY and CDR2 FYNNEI. The length of the CDR3 is 13 residues.

This rearrangement joins TRBV5-1 to TRBJ2-3, with D uncertain. The CDR3 totals 14 residues. Per germline, CDR1 SGHRS and CDR2 YFSETQ. The ends were cut back, 3 bases at V and 2 bases at J, with 10 bases in the middle. The CDR3 here is CASSYTAITDTQYF. For the CDR3, the DNA is TGCGCCAGCAGCTATACTGCGATCACAGATACGCAGTATTTT.